Sequencing of this T cell receptor (beta chain) was carried out in a study of T-cell memory formation after mild COVID-19. Study results and caveats: A subset of responding clones appeared in pre-infection memory, suggesting cross-reactive memory joined.

TCRdb re-called the 5' RACE reads through MiXCR, storing one row per CDR3 protein. Of hundreds of thousands of distinct CDR3 sequences listed, about 20% are singletons. This clonotype was seen a handful of times. What it binds is not known. The source is an adult woman who had mild COVID-19 (a few samples of this study predate the infection). Cell type and time point are not known. Sequenced input: PBMCs or a T cell subset sorted from them (not recorded which).

CDR3 region: CSVEGQLADIYNEQFF. CDR3 coding DNA: TGCAGCGTTGAAGGGCAGCTAGCGGACATCTACAATGAGCAGTTCTTC. V is TRBV29-1 and J is TRBJ2-1; TRBD2 agrees at 7 bases. Germline-derived CDR1 and CDR2 are SQVTM and ANQGSEA. The CDR3 extends over 16 amino acids. Losses at the gene ends were 1 base for V and 3 bases for J; bases not matched to a gene: 9.